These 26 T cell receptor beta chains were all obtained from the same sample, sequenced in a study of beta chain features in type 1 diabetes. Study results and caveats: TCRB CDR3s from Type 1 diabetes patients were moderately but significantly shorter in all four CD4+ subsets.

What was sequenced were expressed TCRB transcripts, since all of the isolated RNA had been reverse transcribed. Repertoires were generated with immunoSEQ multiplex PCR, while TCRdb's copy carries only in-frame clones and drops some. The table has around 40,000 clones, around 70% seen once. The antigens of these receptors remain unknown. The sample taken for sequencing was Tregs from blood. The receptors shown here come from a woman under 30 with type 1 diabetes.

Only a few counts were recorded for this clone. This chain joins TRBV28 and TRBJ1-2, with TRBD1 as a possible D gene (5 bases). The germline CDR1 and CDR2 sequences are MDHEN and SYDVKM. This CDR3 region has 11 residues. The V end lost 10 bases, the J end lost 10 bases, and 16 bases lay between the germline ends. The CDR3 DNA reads TGTGCCACAGGGCGCCCCCGTTACTACACCTTC. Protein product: CATGRPRYYTF.

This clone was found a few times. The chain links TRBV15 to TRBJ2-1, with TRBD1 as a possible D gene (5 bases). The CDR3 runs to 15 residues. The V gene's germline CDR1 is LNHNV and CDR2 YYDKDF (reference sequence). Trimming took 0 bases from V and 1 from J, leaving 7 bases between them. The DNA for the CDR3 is TGTGCCACCAGCAGAGATCAGGGATCCTACAATGAGCAGTTCTTC. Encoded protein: CATSRDQGSYNEQFF.

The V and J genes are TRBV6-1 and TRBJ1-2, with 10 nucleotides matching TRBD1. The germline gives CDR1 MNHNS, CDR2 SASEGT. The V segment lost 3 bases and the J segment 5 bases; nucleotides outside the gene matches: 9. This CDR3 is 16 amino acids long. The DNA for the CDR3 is TGTGCCAGCAGTGAGACTGTGCCGGGACAGGGGTATGGCTACACCTTC. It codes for CASSETVPGQGYGYTF.

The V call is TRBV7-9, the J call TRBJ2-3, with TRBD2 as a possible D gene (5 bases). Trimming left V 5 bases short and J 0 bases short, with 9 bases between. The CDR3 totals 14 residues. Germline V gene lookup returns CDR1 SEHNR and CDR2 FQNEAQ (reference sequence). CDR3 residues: CASSTRTSTDTQYF. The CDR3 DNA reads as TGTGCCAGCAGCACCCGGACTAGCACAGATACGCAGTATTTT.

CDR3 sequence (DNA): TGTGCCAGCAGCTCGGGGGGGAAGGTCTACGAGCAGTACTTC. Protein product: CASSSGGKVYEQYF. This chain joins TRBV11-2 and TRBJ2-7; 8 bases align to TRBD2. Germline CDR1 is SGHAT and CDR2 is FQNNGV. The trim removed 4 bases at V and 3 bases at J, leaving 5 bases unmatched. This CDR3 contains 14 residues.

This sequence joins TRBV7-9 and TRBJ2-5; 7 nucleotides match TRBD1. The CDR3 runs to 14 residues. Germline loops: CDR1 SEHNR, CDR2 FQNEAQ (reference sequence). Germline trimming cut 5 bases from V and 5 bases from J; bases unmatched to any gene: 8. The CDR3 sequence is CASSRSPRGETQYF. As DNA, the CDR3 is TGTGCCAGCAGCCGAAGCCCCAGGGGGGAGACCCAGTACTTC.

CDR3: CASIRDSFYEQYF. The CDR3, as DNA: TGTGCCAGCATTAGGGACAGTTTTTACGAGCAGTACTTC. The rearrangement joins TRBV2 to TRBJ2-7; 7 nucleotides match TRBD1. Germline values: CDR1 SNHLY, CDR2 FYNNEI. Losses at the gene ends were 7 bases for V and 4 bases for J; bases not matched to a gene: 7. The CDR3 is 13 residues long.

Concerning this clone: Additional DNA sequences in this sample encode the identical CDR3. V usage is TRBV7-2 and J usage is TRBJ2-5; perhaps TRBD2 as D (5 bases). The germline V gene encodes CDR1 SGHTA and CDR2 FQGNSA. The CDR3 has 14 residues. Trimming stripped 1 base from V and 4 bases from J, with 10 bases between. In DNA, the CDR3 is TGTGCCAGCAGCTTAGGTAGAGGGCGAGAGACCCAGTACTTC. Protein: CASSLGRGRETQYF.

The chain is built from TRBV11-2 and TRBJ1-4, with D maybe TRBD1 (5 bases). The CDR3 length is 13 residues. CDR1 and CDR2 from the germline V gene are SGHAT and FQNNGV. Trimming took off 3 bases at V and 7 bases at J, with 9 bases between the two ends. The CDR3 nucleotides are TGTGCCAGCAGCTTCAGGGCGCCTGAAAAACTGTTTTTT. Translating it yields CASSFRAPEKLFF.

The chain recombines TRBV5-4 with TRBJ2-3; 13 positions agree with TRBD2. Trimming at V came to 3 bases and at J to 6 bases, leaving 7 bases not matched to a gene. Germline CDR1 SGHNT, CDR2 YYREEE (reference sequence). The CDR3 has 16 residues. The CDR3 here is CASSSKLAGGLDTQYF. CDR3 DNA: TGTGCCAGCAGCTCCAAACTAGCGGGGGGGCTCGATACGCAGTATTTT.

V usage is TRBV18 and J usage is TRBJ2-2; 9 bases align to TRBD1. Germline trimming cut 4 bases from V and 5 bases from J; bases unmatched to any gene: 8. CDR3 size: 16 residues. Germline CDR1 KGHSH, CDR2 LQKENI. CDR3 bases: TGTGCCAGCTCACGACCGGGACAGGGTGCGACCGGGGAGCTGTTTTTT. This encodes CASSRPGQGATGELFF.

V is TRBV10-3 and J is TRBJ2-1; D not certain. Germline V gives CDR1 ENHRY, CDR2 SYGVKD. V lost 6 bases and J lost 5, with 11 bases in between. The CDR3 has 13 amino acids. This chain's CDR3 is CAIRDRRDNEQFF. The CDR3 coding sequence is TGTGCCATCAGGGATCGACGGGACAATGAGCAGTTCTTC.

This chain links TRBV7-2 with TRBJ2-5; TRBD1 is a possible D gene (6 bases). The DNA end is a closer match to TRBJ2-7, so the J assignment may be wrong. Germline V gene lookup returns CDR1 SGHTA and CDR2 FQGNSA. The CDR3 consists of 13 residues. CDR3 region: CASSLAGGYEQYF. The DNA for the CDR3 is TGTGCCAGCAGCTTAGCAGGGGGCTACGAGCAGTACTTC.

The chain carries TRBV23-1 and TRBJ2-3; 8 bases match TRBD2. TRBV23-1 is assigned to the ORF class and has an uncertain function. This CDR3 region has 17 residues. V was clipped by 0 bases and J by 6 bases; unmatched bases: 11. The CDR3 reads CASSQSERGPLGDTQYF. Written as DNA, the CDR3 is TGCGCCAGCAGTCAATCGGAGCGGGGGCCTCTGGGGGATACGCAGTATTTT.

The CDR3 here is CASSRSDREGSNYGYTF. CDR3 nucleotides: TGTGCCAGCAGCCGTAGTGACAGGGAAGGTTCTAACTATGGCTACACCTTC. The chain recombines TRBV5-5 with TRBJ1-2; 7 bases agree with TRBD1. The V segment lost 4 bases and the J segment 0 bases; nucleotides outside the gene matches: 12. Per the germline V gene, CDR1 is SGHKS and CDR2 is YYEKEE (reference sequence). The CDR3 length is 17 residues.

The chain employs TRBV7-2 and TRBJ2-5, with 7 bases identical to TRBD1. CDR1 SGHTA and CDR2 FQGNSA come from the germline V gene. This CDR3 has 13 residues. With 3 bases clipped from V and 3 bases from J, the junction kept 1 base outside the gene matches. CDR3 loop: CASSFDREETQYF. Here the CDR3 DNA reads TGTGCCAGCAGCTTCGACAGGGAAGAGACCCAGTACTTC. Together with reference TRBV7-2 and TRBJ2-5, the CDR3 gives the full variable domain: GAGVSQSPSNKVTEKGKDVELRCDPISGHTALYWYRQSLGQGLEFLIYFQGNSAPDKSGLPSDRFSAERTGGSVSTLTIQRTQQEDSAVYLCASSFDREETQYFGPGTRLLVL.

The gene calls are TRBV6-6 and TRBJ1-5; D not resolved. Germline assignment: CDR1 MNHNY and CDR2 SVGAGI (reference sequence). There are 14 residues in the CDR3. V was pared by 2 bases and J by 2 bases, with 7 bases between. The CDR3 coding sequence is TGTGCCAGCAGTTACAGACGGGGCAATCAGCCCCAGCATTTT. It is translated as CASSYRRGNQPQHF.

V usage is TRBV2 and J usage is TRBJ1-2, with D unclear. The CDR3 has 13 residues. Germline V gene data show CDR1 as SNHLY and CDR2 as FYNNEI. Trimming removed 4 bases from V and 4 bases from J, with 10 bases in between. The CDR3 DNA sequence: TGTGCCAGCAGTGTTGTACCACTCTATGGCTACACCTTC. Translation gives CASSVVPLYGYTF. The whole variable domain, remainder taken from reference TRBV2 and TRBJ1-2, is EPEVTQTPSHQVTQMGQEVILRCVPISNHLYFYWYRQILGQKVEFLVSFYNNEISEKSEIFDDQFSVERPDGSNFTLKIRSTKLEDSAMYFCASSVVPLYGYTFGSGTRLTVV.

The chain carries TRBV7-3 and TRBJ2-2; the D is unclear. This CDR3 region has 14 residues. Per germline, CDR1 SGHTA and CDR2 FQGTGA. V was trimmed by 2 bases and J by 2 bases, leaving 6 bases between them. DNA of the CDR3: TGTGCCAGCAGCTTAGAGAGCAACACCGGGGAGCTGTTTTTT. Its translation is CASSLESNTGELFF. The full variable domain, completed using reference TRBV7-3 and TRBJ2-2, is GAGVSQTPSNKVTEKGKYVELRCDPISGHTALYWYRQSLGQGPEFLIYFQGTGAADDSGLPNDRFFAVRPEGSVSTLKIQRTERGDSAVYLCASSLESNTGELFFGEGSRLTVL.

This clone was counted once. The CDR3 region is CASSLSPGRGHPYEQYF. In DNA, the CDR3 is TGTGCCAGCAGTTTATCCCCGGGGCGGGGCCATCCCTACGAGCAGTACTTC. This sequence joins TRBV27 and TRBJ2-7; the D gene is possibly TRBD2 (6 bases). Per germline, CDR1 MNHEY and CDR2 SMNVEV (reference sequence). CDR3 length equals 17 residues. V shed 0 bases and J shed 2 bases, with 17 bases lying between them.

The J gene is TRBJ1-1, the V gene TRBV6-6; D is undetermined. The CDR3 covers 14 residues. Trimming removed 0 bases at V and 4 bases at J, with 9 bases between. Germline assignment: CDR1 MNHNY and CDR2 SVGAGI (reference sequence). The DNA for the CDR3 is TGTGCCAGCAGTTACTCCGGCGGTGGCACTGAAGCTTTCTTT. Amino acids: CASSYSGGGTEAFF.

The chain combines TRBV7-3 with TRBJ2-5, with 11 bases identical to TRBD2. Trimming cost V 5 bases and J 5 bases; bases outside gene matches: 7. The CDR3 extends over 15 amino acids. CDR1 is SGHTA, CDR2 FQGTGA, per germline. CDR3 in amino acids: CASSMGLADRETQYF. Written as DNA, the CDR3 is TGTGCCAGCAGCATGGGACTAGCGGATCGGGAGACCCAGTACTTC.

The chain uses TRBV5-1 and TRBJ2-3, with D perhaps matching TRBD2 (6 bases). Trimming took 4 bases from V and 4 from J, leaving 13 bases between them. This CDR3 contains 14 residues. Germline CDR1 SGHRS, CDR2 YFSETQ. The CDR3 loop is CASSQSGAPDTQYF. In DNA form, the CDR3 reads TGCGCCAGCAGCCAGTCGGGAGCGCCAGATACGCAGTATTTT.

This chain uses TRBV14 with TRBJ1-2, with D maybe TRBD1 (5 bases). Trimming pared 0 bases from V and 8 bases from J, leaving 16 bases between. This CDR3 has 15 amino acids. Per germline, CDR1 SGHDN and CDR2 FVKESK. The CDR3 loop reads CASSQEYGGIGGYTF. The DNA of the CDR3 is TGTGCCAGCAGCCAAGAGTACGGGGGGATAGGAGGCTACACCTTC.

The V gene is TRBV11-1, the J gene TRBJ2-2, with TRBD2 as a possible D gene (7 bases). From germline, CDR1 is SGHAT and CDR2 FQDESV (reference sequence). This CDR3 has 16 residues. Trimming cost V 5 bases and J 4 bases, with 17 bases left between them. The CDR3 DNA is TGTGCCAGCAGCCCGGGACGGGGGGCGCGCACCGGGGAGCTGTTTTTT. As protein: CASSPGRGARTGELFF. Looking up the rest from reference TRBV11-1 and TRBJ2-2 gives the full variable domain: EAEVAQSPRYKITEKSQAVAFWCDPISGHATLYWYRQILGQGPELLVQFQDESVVDDSQLPKDRFSAERLKGVDSTLKIQPAELGDSAMYLCASSPGRGARTGELFFGEGSRLTVL.

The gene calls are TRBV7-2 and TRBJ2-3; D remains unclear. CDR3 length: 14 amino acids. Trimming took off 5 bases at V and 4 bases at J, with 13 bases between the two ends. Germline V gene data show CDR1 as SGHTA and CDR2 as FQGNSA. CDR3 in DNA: TGTGCCAGCAGCATCTCAGGTGGGCCAGATACGCAGTATTTT. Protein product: CASSISGGPDTQYF.